This T cell receptor beta chain came from a study of blood T cell repertoires in COVID-19. Under the authors' procedure: Amplification with reference gene primers provided the estimates of nucleated cell counts. The protocol was immunoSEQ multiplex PCR, while the TCRdb copy is restricted to in-frame clones and leaves out a portion. V and J calls and clone size are those listed in that table; D and trimming were worked out from the DNA. The sample contains 200,000 to 250,000 clones, nearly 90% of which appear only once. Residents of approximately 25 US areas, aged roughly 18 to 95 years, made up the participants. Categorization into cohorts depended on clinical history that participants reported. Exposed volunteers were people who met a COVID-19 case within 2 weeks before study entry. This CDR3 comprises 14 residues. The ends lost 1 base at V and 6 bases at J; junction bases unmatched: 6. The V gene's germline CDR1 is SNHLY and CDR2 FYNNEI.

This receptor was obtained from a young man who had been exposed to COVID-19. The sequenced sample was PBMCs or T cells enriched from blood (not recorded which). The chain joins TRBV2 to TRBJ2-7, with 7 positions matching TRBD1. CDR3 coding DNA: TGTGCCAGCAGTGAAGTGGCAGGGGGTAGCGAGCAGTACTTC. Its protein product is CASSEVAGGSEQYF.